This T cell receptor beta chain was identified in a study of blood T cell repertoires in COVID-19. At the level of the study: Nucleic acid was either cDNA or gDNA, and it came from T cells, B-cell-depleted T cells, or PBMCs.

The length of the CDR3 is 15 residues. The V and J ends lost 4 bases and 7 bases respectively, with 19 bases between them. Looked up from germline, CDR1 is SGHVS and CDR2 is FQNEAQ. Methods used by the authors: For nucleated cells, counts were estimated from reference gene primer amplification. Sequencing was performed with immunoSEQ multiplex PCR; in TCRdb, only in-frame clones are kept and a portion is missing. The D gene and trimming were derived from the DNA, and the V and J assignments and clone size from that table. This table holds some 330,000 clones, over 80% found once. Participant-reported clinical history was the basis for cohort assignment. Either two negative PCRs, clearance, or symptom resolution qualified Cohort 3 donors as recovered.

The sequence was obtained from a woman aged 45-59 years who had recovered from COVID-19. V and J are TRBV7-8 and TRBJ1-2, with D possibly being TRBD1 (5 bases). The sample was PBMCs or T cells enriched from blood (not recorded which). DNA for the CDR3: TGTGCCAGCAGCTCATCGGGGGTGCCATTCGGTGGCTACACCTTC. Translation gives CASSSSGVPFGGYTF.